The present TCR beta chain was sequenced within a study of CD8 T cells in Susac syndrome. Study-wide points: A relatively small number of individuals underwent TCR sequencing and HLA analysis.

With regard to this clonotype: Antigen unknown.

Sequencing targeted TCR beta in blood CD8+ and CD4+ T cells. An input of roughly 0.5 to 1 ug of RNA was subjected to reverse transcription using random hexamers. Amplification of TCR beta CDR3 by immunoSEQ multiplex PCR spanned 54 Vbeta and 13 Jbeta. One entry per CDR3 protein, called by TCRdb with MiXCR from the immunoSEQ multiplex PCR reads. The sample gives about 200,000 distinct CDR3 sequences, 90% to 96% of which show up once; approximately 0.09% is in the top ten. Trimming shortened V by 3 bases and J by 4 bases, and 13 bases separated the two germline ends. Germline CDR1 and CDR2: DFQATT and SNEGSKA (reference sequence). The CDR3 contains 14 residues.

Sequencing was performed on CD4+ T cells from PBMCs. The chain recombines TRBV20-1 with TRBJ1-5; D is unresolved. The receptor was derived from a human donor with multiple sclerosis. CDR3 in DNA: TGCAGTGCTAGCCTGGGAGGGATTAATCAGCCCCAGCATTTT. Its protein is CSASLGGINQPQHF.